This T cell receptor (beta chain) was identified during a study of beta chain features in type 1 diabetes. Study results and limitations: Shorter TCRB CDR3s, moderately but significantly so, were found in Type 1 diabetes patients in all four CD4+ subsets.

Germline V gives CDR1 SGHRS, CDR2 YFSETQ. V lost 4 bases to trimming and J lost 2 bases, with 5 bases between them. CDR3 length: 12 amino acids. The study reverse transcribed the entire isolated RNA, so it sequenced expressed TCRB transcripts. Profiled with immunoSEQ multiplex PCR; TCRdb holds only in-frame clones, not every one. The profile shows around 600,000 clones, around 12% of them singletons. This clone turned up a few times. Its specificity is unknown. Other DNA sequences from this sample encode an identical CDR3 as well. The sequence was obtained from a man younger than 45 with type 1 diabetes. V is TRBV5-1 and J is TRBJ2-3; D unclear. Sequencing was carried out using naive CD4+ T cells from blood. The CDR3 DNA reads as TGCGCCAGCAGCCCTAACACAGATACGCAGTATTTT. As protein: CASSPNTDTQYF.